This T cell receptor (beta chain) was found in a study of blood T cell repertoires in COVID-19. For the study at large: From the United States, Italy and Spain came samples of acute and convalescent COVID-19. In each case, the material was cDNA or gDNA derived from T cells, B-cell-depleted T cells, or PBMCs.

Study processing details: Reference gene primers were amplified, and this amplification served to estimate nucleated cell counts. Data came from immunoSEQ multiplex PCR; TCRdb stores just in-frame clones and leaves some out. The DNA was the basis for D and trimming; V, J and clone size are from that table. This repertoire shows 140,000 or so clones, roughly 77% found once; its top ten account for about 5%. This clone was detected only once. Seattle enrolled patients during active infection and tracked them longitudinally. The length of the CDR3 is 17 residues. Germline V CDR1 and CDR2: SGHDT, YYEEEE. J lost 3 bases, V lost 2 bases, and 11 bases had no gene match.

The clonotype comes from a woman aged 65 to 85 with COVID-19, enrolled during active disease. V usage is TRBV5-6 and J usage is TRBJ1-5; TRBD1 matches at 7 bases. The specimen was peripheral blood. CDR3 nucleotides: TGTGCCAGCAGCTTACAGGGACCGGGACAGACCAATCAGCCCCAGCATTTT. This sequence encodes CASSLQGPGQTNQPQHF.